This entry features one TCR beta chain sequence. What it binds is not known. The data originate from a study of human versus mouse CDR3 diversity and MHC coevolution. Study-level points and caveats: About 1.7 million TCR beta clonotypes were estimated for humans, the largest repertoire. Compared with mice, human CDR3s carried more deletions and insertions on average.

Assay used: immunoSEQ multiplex PCR; TCRdb lists only in-frame clones, some missing. Among tens of thousands of clones listed, 93% were seen once. With V trimmed by 5 bases and J by 5 bases, 10 bases remained unmatched. This CDR3 comprises 16 residues. Germline CDR1 reads SEHNR; CDR2 reads FQNEAQ (reference sequence). This rearrangement joins TRBV7-9 to TRBJ1-5; TRBD1 agrees at 9 bases. Sample: naive CD4+ T cells from blood. Subset defined: CD45RO-negative CD62L-positive naive CD4 T cells. This clonotype was obtained from a person between 25 and 69 years old in good health. The CDR3 reads CASSPAGQGMDQPQHF. CDR3 DNA: TGTGCCAGCAGCCCAGCCGGACAGGGGATGGATCAGCCCCAGCATTTT.